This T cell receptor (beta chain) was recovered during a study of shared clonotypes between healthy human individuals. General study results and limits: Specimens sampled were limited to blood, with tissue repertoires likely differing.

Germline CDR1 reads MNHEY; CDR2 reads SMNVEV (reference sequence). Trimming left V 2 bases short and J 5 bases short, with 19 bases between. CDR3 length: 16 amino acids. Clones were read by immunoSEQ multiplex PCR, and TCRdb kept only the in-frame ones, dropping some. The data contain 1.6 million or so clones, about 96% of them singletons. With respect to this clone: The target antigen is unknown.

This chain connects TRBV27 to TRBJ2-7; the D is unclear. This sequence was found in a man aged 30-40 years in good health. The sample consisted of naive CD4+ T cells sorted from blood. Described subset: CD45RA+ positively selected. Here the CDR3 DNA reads TGTGCCAGCAGTTTAATGGGTTCAGTACCAATCCACGAGCAGTACTTC. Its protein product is CASSLMGSVPIHEQYF.